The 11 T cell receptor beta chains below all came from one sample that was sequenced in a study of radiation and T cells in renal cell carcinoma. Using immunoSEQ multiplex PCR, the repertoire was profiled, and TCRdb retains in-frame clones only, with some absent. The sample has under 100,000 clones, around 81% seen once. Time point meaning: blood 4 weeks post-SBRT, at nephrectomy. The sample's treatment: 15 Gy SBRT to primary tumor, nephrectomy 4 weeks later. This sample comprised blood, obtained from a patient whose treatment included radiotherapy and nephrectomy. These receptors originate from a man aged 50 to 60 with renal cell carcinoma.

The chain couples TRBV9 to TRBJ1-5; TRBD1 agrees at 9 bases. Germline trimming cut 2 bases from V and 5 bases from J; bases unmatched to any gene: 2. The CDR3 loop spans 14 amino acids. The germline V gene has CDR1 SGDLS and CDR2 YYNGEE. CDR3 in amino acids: CASSVGQGYQPQHF. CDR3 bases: TGTGCCAGCAGCGTCGGACAGGGGTATCAGCCCCAGCATTTT. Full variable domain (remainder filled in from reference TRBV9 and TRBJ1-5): DSGVTQTPKHLITATGQRVTLRCSPRSGDLSVYWYQQSLDQGLQFLIQYYNGEERAKGNILERFSAQQFPDLHSELNLSSLELGDSALYFCASSVGQGYQPQHFGDGTRLSIL.

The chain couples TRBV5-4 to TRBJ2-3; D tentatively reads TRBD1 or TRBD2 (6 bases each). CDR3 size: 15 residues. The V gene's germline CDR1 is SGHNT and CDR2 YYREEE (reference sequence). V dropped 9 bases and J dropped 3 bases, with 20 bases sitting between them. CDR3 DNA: TGTGCCACCTTATCGATCGGGGGCGCGACAGATACGCAGTATTTT. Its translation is CATLSIGGATDTQYF.

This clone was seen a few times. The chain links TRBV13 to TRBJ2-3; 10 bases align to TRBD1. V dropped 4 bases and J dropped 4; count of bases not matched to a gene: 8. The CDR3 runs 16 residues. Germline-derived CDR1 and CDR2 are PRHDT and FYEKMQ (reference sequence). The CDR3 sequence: CASSSHRDRGSDTQYF. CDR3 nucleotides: TGTGCCAGCAGCTCCCATAGGGACAGGGGTTCAGATACGCAGTATTTT.

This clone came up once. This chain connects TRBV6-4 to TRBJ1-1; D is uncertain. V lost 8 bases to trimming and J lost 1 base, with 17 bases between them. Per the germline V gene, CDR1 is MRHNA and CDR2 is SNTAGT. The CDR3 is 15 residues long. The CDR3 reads CASPGWGRSNTEAFF. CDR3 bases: TGTGCCAGCCCTGGGTGGGGTAGGTCGAACACTGAAGCTTTCTTT.

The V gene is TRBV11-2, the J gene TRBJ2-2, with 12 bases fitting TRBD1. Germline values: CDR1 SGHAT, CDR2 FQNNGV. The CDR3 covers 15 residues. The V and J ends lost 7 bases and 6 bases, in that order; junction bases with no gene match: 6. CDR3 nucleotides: TGTGCCAGCACCTCCGGGACAGGGGGCTCCGGGGAGCTGTTTTTT. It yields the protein CASTSGTGGSGELFF.

The CDR3 DNA reads TGTGCCAGCAGTTATTCCGGGACAGCCAATCAGCCCCAGCATTTT. It encodes CASSYSGTANQPQHF. The rearrangement links TRBV6-5 to TRBJ1-5; TRBD1 aligns across 7 bases. The J segment lost 3 bases and the V segment lost 3 bases, leaving 5 bases of the junction unmatched. The germline V gene encodes CDR1 MNHEY and CDR2 SVGAGI. The CDR3 covers 15 residues.

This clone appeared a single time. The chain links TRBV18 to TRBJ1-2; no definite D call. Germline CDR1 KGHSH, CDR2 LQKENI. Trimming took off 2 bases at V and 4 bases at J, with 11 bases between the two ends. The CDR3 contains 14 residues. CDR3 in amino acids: CASSPSPEPYGYTF. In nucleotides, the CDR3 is TGTGCCAGCTCACCATCTCCAGAACCCTATGGCTACACCTTC. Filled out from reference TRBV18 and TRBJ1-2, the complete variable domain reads NAGVMQNPRHLVRRRGQEARLRCSPMKGHSHVYWYRQLPEEGLKFMVYLQKENIIDESGMPKERFSAEFPKEGPSILRIQQVVRGDSAAYFCASSPSPEPYGYTFGSGTRLTVV.

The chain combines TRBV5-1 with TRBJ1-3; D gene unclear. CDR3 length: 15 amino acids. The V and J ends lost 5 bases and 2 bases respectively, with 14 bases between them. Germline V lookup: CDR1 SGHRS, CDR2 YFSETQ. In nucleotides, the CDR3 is TGCGCCAGCAGAAAGGGTAGTTCGCCTGGAAACACCATATATTTT. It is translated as CASRKGSSPGNTIYF.

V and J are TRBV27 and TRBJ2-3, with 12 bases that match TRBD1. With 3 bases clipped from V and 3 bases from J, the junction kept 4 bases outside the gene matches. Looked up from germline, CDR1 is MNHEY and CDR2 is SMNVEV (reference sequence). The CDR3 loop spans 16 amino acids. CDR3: CASSLRDRGRTDTQYF. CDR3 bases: TGTGCCAGCAGTTTGCGGGACAGGGGGCGGACAGATACGCAGTATTTT.

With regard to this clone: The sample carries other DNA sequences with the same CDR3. As DNA, the CDR3 is TGTGCCAGTAGTACCCGGGACAGGGGAGGTAATGAGCAGTTCTTC. This translates into CASSTRDRGGNEQFF. This chain joins TRBV19 and TRBJ2-1; 10 bases align to TRBD1. J lost 7 bases, V lost 4 bases, and 7 bases had no gene match. CDR1 is LNHDA, CDR2 SQIVND, per germline (reference sequence). The CDR3 has 15 residues.

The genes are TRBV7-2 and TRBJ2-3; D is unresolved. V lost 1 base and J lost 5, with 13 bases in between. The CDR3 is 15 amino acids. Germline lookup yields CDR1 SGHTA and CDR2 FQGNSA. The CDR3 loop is CASSLGPARIDTQYF. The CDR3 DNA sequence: TGTGCCAGCAGCTTAGGACCAGCGCGTATAGATACGCAGTATTTT.